A single sample is the source of the 18 T cell receptor beta chains below, sequenced in a study of T cells in Graves' hyperthyroidism and ophthalmopathy. Regions amplified from RNA transcripts were the TCR beta CDR3 regions. Using the HTBI primer set, a first-round RT-PCR was run on the TCR CDR3. TCRdb itself ran the multiplex PCR reads through MiXCR, one entry per CDR3 protein. This table has around 600,000 distinct CDR3 sequences, 13% to 15% appearing once. The sample comprised blood. The receptors were gathered from a woman aged 45 to 65 with Graves' ophthalmopathy.

With regard to this clonotype: Since a much larger clone is just one base distant, this may be a read error. The chain carries TRBV20-1 and TRBJ2-7; 8 bases align to TRBD2. The CDR3 consists of 16 residues. Germline-derived CDR1 and CDR2 are DFQATT and SNEGSKA (reference sequence). The CDR3 is CSARDHKTSVPYERYF. The CDR3 DNA reads as TGCAGTGCTAGAGATCATAAGACTAGCGTACCCTACGAGCGGTACTTC.

Comments on this clonotype: A much larger clone sits a single nucleotide away, making a read error possible. The chain employs TRBV6-1 and TRBJ2-7; 10 positions match TRBD2. CDR1 and CDR2 from the germline V gene are MNHNS and SASEGT. CDR3 length: 15 residues. The V and J ends lost 11 bases and 3 bases, in that order; junction bases with no gene match: 13. DNA of the CDR3: TGTGCCGCCAGAGCCATAGCGGGAGGATTCTACGAGCAGTACTTC. The encoded protein is CAARAIAGGFYEQYF.

This clonotype has at least ten counts. The rearrangement uses TRBV7-2 and TRBJ2-3; no clear D. Trimming left V 5 bases short and J 4 bases short, with 16 bases between. Germline assignment: CDR1 SGHTA and CDR2 FQGNSA. This CDR3 has 15 residues. The CDR3 DNA reads as TGTGCCAGCAGCCCACGTGGGCCCTCCGCAGATACGCAGTATTTT. This translates into CASSPRGPSADTQYF.

This clonotype was seen repeatedly, ten times or more. The V and J genes are TRBV28 and TRBJ2-6, with D possibly TRBD2 on 5 matching bases. Germline CDR1 reads MDHEN; CDR2 reads SYDVKM. V was shortened by 1 base and J by 4 bases, with 11 bases between the two germline ends. There are 16 residues in the CDR3. The CDR3 bases are TGTGCCAGCAGTTTATATGAGGGATCAGGGGCCAACGTCCTGACTTTC. It encodes CASSLYEGSGANVLTF.

Comment on this clonotype: The junction does not match germline at one end; this may be a read error. The genes are TRBV7-9 and TRBJ2-7; 7 positions match TRBD2. This CDR3 spans 15 amino acids. CDR1 and CDR2 from the germline V gene are SEHNR and FQNEAQ (reference sequence). The CDR3 sequence is CASSQDAGEYYEQYF. The CDR3 nucleotides read TGCGCCAGCAGCCAAGACGCGGGAGAATACTACGAGCAGTACTTC.

Concerning this clonotype itself: A read error may be the cause here, since a much bigger clone is one base away. The chain uses TRBV30 and TRBJ1-5; a weak D match, TRBD1 (5 bases). V dropped 5 bases and J dropped 3 bases, with 17 bases sitting between them. Per germline, CDR1 GTSNPN and CDR2 SVGIG (reference sequence). This CDR3 is built from 15 residues. DNA for the CDR3: TGTGCCTGGGGCCCGATCGACAGTCTCAATCAGCCCCAGCATTTT. Translating it yields CAWGPIDSLNQPQHF.

The chain uses TRBV10-3 and TRBJ2-5; 8 bases match TRBD2. The CDR3 consists of 14 residues. CDR1 is ENHRY, CDR2 SYGVKD, per germline. V was pared by 10 bases and J by 5 bases, with 12 bases of the junction left unmatched. The DNA for the CDR3 is TGTGCCAGCAGCCCGGGACTAGTGCTGGAGACCCAGTACTTC. As protein: CASSPGLVLETQYF.

As regards this clonotype: A much larger clone lies a single base off, so this may be a read error. This CDR3 fails to terminate in the conserved phenylalanine or tryptophan, so it likely reflects a read error. The genes are TRBV28 and TRBJ1-1, with D hard to call. Germline CDR1 MDHEN, CDR2 SYDVKM. The V end lost 3 bases, the J end lost 8 bases, and 10 bases lay between the germline ends. This CDR3 has 12 residues. CDR3: CASSFPLLEAFL. In DNA, the CDR3 is TGTGCCAGCAGTTTTCCCCTTTTGGAAGCTTTCCTT.

This clonotype came up many times. The chain uses TRBV18 and TRBJ2-3; no reliable D call. Germline V CDR1 and CDR2: KGHSH, LQKENI. The V end lost 1 base, the J end lost 1 base, and 0 bases lay between the germline ends. The CDR3 has 12 residues. For the CDR3, the DNA is TGTGCCAGCTCACCACGCACAGATACGCAGTATTTT. This encodes CASSPRTDTQYF.

The rearrangement joins TRBV5-1 to TRBJ1-2; D is unclear. Looked up from germline, CDR1 is SGHRS and CDR2 is YFSETQ. Trimming stripped 3 bases from V and 1 base from J, with 13 bases between. This CDR3 region has 15 residues. The CDR3 DNA follows: TGCGCCAGCAGCTACCTGACGGGCGTTAACTATGGCTACACCTTC. Translated: CASSYLTGVNYGYTF.

This clonotype appeared many times. The chain combines TRBV30 with TRBJ2-1; 10 bases fit TRBD1. The germline V gene has CDR1 GTSNPN and CDR2 SVGIG (reference sequence). V dropped 8 bases and J dropped 2; count of bases not matched to a gene: 6. This CDR3 spans 14 amino acids. The CDR3 DNA follows: TGTGCCGCTACGACAGGGGGCGCCTACAATGAGCAGTTCTTC. Translating gives CAATTGGAYNEQFF.

This clonotype was counted at least ten times. The rearrangement uses TRBV28 and TRBJ2-5; TRBD1 aligns across 7 bases. CDR3 length equals 15 residues. CDR1 is MDHEN and CDR2 is SYDVKM in the germline V gene. The trim removed 3 bases at V and 2 bases at J, leaving 6 bases unmatched. This CDR3 reads CASSLAPGGQETQYF. In nucleotides, the CDR3 is TGTGCCAGCAGTTTGGCTCCAGGGGGACAAGAGACCCAGTACTTC.

The chain links TRBV27 to TRBJ2-3; 7 bases align to TRBD2. This CDR3 is 15 amino acids long. The V gene's germline CDR1 is MNHEY and CDR2 SMNVEV (reference sequence). The V gene end was trimmed by 4 bases and the J gene end by 4 bases; junction bases not matched to a gene: 8. The CDR3 DNA follows: TGTGCCAGCAGTTCGGGTCCGGGAGGCGCAGATACGCAGTATTTT. This translates into CASSSGPGGADTQYF.

This clonotype was seen ten or more times. The rearrangement joins TRBV3-1 to TRBJ1-6; 8 bases map to TRBD1. Trimming cost V 4 bases and J 11 bases; bases outside gene matches: 7. CDR1 is LGHDT, CDR2 YNNKEL, per germline (reference sequence). This CDR3 has 14 amino acids. This CDR3 reads CASSRGQGSPPLHF. CDR3 coding DNA: TGTGCCAGCAGCCGAGGACAGGGAAGTCCACCCCTCCACTTT. Variable domain in full (rest from reference TRBV3-1 and TRBJ1-6): DTAVSQTPKYLVTQMGNDKSIKCEQNLGHDTMYWYKQDSKKFLKIMFSYNNKELIINETVPNRFSPKSPDKAHLNLHINSLELGDSAVYFCASSRGQGSPPLHFGNGTRLTVT.

The chain is built from TRBV27 and TRBJ2-2; 10 bases map to TRBD2. The J segment lost 5 bases and the V segment lost 2 bases, leaving 8 bases of the junction unmatched. The CDR3 runs to 17 residues. Germline lookup yields CDR1 MNHEY and CDR2 SMNVEV (reference sequence). CDR3 DNA: TGTGCCAGCAGTTTAGATAGCGGGAGGCCCTATACCGGGGAGCTGTTTTTT. Translated, it gives CASSLDSGRPYTGELFF.

The V call is TRBV27, the J call TRBJ2-1, with D possibly matching TRBD2 (6 bases). Germline CDR1 and CDR2: MNHEY and SMNVEV (reference sequence). Trimming removed 8 bases at V and 1 base at J, with 12 bases between. This CDR3 is built from 14 residues. CDR3 sequence reads: CASWRGGSYNEQFF. In nucleotides, the CDR3 is TGTGCCAGCTGGCGGGGTGGTTCCTACAATGAGCAGTTCTTC.

J is TRBJ2-7 and V is TRBV11-2, with TRBD2 identical over 11 bases. Trimming removed 5 bases from V and 0 bases from J; junction bases left unmatched: 6. This CDR3 contains 16 residues. Germline V gives CDR1 SGHAT, CDR2 FQNNGV. CDR3 nucleotides: TGTGCCAGCAGCCCGATGGGACTAGCGGTCTCCTACGAGCAGTACTTC. It codes for CASSPMGLAVSYEQYF.

The chain employs TRBV2 and TRBJ2-3; D possibly corresponds to TRBD2 (6 bases). With 2 bases removed from V and 14 bases from J, the gap between germline ends came to 20 bases. The V gene's germline CDR1 is SNHLY and CDR2 FYNNEI. This CDR3 comprises 14 residues. The CDR3 sequence is CASSESGVGGLLYF. For the CDR3, the DNA is TGTGCCAGCAGTGAATCGGGGGTGGGGGGTCTGCTGTATTTT.